Listed below are T cell receptor beta chains from one sample, sequenced in a study of blood T cell repertoires in COVID-19. Clones were sequenced by immunoSEQ multiplex PCR, and TCRdb holds only the in-frame ones, with some missing. The sample has more than 95,000 clones; 80% to 95% are singletons. Material for sequencing was peripheral blood. These TCRs come from a man between 45 and 60 years old with COVID-19, enrolled during active disease. The CDR3 runs from the conserved cysteine through the conserved F or W. D genes are given only for firm matches. Expanded clones get a size class; other rows say once, few or many, or leave the size out.

v_gene,d_gene,j_gene,abundance,len,CDR3aa,CDR3nt
TRBV29-1,-,TRBJ2-5,-,13,CSVVLTGFGTQYF,TGCAGCGTTGTACTAACAGGTTTTGGGACCCAGTACTTC
TRBV2,-,TRBJ1-3,-,14,CASSAGSSGNTIYF,TGTGCCAGCAGTGCGGGGTCCTCTGGAAACACCATATATTTT
TRBV9,TRBD1,TRBJ1-4,-,13,CASSLRTGEKLFF,TGTGCCAGCAGCCTAAGGACAGGGGAGAAACTGTTTTTT
TRBV9,-,TRBJ2-3,-,15,CASSVEAANTDTQYF,TGTGCCAGCAGCGTAGAGGCGGCCAACACAGATACGCAGTATTTT
TRBV6-5,-,TRBJ1-6,-,14,CASSYKAENSPLHF,TGTGCCAGCAGTTACAAGGCGGAGAATTCACCCCTCCACTTT
TRBV27,TRBD2,TRBJ2-3,-,15,CASSSPSGSVDTQYF,TGTGCCAGCAGTTCCCCTAGCGGGAGTGTGGATACGCAGTATTTT
TRBV19,-,TRBJ1-5,-,12,CASSIQEGPQHF,TGTGCCAGTAGTATTCAGGAGGGGCCCCAGCATTTT
TRBV6-5,-,TRBJ1-3,-,15,CASRQGTLSGNTIYF,TGTGCCAGCAGGCAAGGGACACTCTCTGGAAACACCATATATTTT
TRBV3-1/TRBV3-2,-,TRBJ2-4,-,12,CASSQGPKLQYF,TGTGCCAGCAGCCAGGGGCCGAAACTTCAGTACTTC
TRBV25-1,-,TRBJ1-1,-,13,CAALSDGKGEAFF,TGTGCCGCCCTAAGCGACGGCAAAGGTGAAGCTTTCTTT
TRBV6-2/TRBV6-3,TRBD2,TRBJ2-1,-,15,CASSYFGTGREEQFF,TGTGCCAGCAGTTACTTCGGGACTGGGAGGGAAGAGCAGTTCTTC
TRBV6-6,TRBD1,TRBJ2-3,-,15,CASSYRDSPTDTQYF,TGTGCCAGCAGTTACCGGGACAGCCCCACAGATACGCAGTATTTT
TRBV11-2,TRBD1,TRBJ2-3,-,14,CASTNRDRVDTQYF,TGTGCCAGCACCAACCGGGACAGGGTGGATACGCAGTATTTT
TRBV19,-,TRBJ1-4,once,15,CASSVIQGANEKLFF,TGTGCCAGTAGTGTCATACAGGGCGCTAATGAAAAACTGTTTTTT
TRBV27,TRBD1,TRBJ2-1,-,13,CASKRDRAQREFF,TGTGCCAGCAAAAGGGACAGGGCCCAGAGGGAGTTCTTC
TRBV23-1,-,TRBJ1-2,-,14,CASSRQQANYGYTF,TGCGCCAGCAGCCGACAGCAAGCTAACTATGGCTACACCTTC
TRBV27,TRBD2,TRBJ2-5,-,13,CASRLAGQETQYF,TGTGCCAGTCGACTAGCGGGACAAGAGACCCAGTACTTC
TRBV2,TRBD1,TRBJ2-5,-,17,CASRDLPLTGEVETQYF,TGTGCCAGCAGAGACCTCCCATTGACAGGGGAAGTGGAGACCCAGTACTTC
TRBV27,TRBD1,TRBJ2-1,-,15,CASSARTGEVNEQFF,TGTGCCAGCAGTGCCCGGACAGGAGAGGTAAATGAGCAGTTCTTC
TRBV27,TRBD1,TRBJ2-4,-,12,CASRGQGDIQYF,TGTGCCAGCAGAGGACAGGGAGACATTCAGTACTTC
TRBV11-2,TRBD1,TRBJ2-2,-,14,CASSLGRGRGELFF,TGTGCCAGCAGCTTGGGCAGGGGGCGGGGGGAGCTGTTTTTT
TRBV2,TRBD2,TRBJ2-3,-,15,CASGMSGSSTDTQYF,TGTGCCAGCGGGATGAGCGGGAGCAGTACAGATACGCAGTATTTT
TRBV19,-,TRBJ1-1,-,14,CASSKPFGGTEAFF,TGTGCCAGTAGTAAGCCGTTCGGGGGCACTGAAGCTTTCTTT
TRBV14,-,TRBJ2-2,once,15,CASSQGTGRTGELFF,TGTGCCAGCAGCCAGGGAACAGGGCGGACCGGGGAGCTGTTTTTT
TRBV19,TRBD1,TRBJ2-2,-,18,CASSPRTGGAINTGELFF,TGTGCCAGTAGTCCAAGGACAGGGGGAGCTATTAACACCGGGGAGCTGTTTTTT
TRBV30,-,TRBJ1-1,few,13,CAWSVGGAREAFF,TGTGCCTGGAGTGTTGGGGGCGCGCGTGAAGCTTTCTTT
TRBV28,-,TRBJ1-4,-,13,CASKGDLNEKLFF,TGTGCCAGCAAAGGAGACCTTAATGAAAAACTGTTTTTT
TRBV6-5,-,TRBJ1-1,-,14,CASSTTLPYTEAFF,TGTGCCAGCAGTACCACTCTCCCCTACACTGAAGCTTTCTTT
TRBV6-2/TRBV6-3,TRBD2,TRBJ2-3,-,14,CASSSSSGRNTQYF,TGTGCCAGCAGTTCCTCTAGCGGGAGAAATACGCAGTATTTT
TRBV10-3,TRBD2,TRBJ2-1,-,17,CAISEYASGISYNEQFF,TGTGCCATCAGTGAGTATGCTAGCGGGATATCCTACAATGAGCAGTTCTTC
TRBV6-2/TRBV6-3,TRBD2,TRBJ2-5,-,17,CASSPRPVAGGRETQYF,TGTGCCAGCAGCCCTCGACCCGTAGCGGGAGGAAGGGAGACCCAGTACTTC
TRBV14,TRBD1,TRBJ2-3,-,15,CASSPMTGGADTQYF,TGTGCCAGCAGTCCGATGACAGGGGGAGCAGATACGCAGTATTTT